A single sample is the source of the 12 T cell receptor beta chains below, sequenced in a study of graft-versus-host responses after intestinal transplantation. Data came from immunoSEQ multiplex PCR; TCRdb stores just in-frame clones and leaves some out. There are about 97,000 clones in the sample; approximately 90% occur only once, and roughly a sixth lies in the top ten. The source was PBMCs, collected 453 days after intestinal transplant. Receptors originate from a human patient who received an intestinal transplant, so some T cells may come from the graft donor.

J is TRBJ1-1 and V is TRBV9; no firm D call. The V gene lost 0 bases and the J gene lost 1 base, with 4 bases spanning the gap. CDR1 is SGDLS, CDR2 YYNGEE, per germline. CDR3 length equals 13 residues. This CDR3 is CASSVGWNTEAFF. The CDR3 bases are TGTGCCAGCAGCGTAGGATGGAACACTGAAGCTTTCTTT.

V is TRBV9 and J is TRBJ2-3, with 8 bases matching TRBD2. V lost 3 bases and J lost 1; bases outside the gene matches: 4. CDR3 length: 15 amino acids. Germline CDR1 is SGDLS and CDR2 is YYNGEE. CDR3 DNA sequence: TGTGCCAGCAGCGGACCGACTAGCGGCACAGATACGCAGTATTTT. Translating it yields CASSGPTSGTDTQYF.

In this sample, this clone turned up once. This chain connects TRBV4-1 to TRBJ2-3; 12 nucleotides agree with TRBD2. The CDR3 consists of 17 residues. Germline lookup yields CDR1 MGHRA and CDR2 YSYEKL. The J segment lost 6 bases and the V segment lost 1 base, leaving 8 bases of the junction unmatched. The CDR3 DNA is TGCGCCAGCAGCCAAGGGGCTAGCGGGGGGGCGCGGGATACGCAGTATTTT. It is translated as CASSQGASGGARDTQYF.

This sequence joins TRBV5-5 and TRBJ1-5; the D gene is possibly TRBD1 (5 bases). The CDR3 contains 16 residues. V shed 1 base and J shed 4 bases, with 15 bases lying between them. Germline V gene lookup returns CDR1 SGHKS and CDR2 YYEKEE (reference sequence). The CDR3 loop is CASSLFWVGGNQPQHF. The CDR3 bases are TGTGCCAGCAGCTTGTTTTGGGTGGGGGGGAATCAGCCCCAGCATTTT.

The chain is built from TRBV7-3 and TRBJ2-1, with TRBD2 matching over 12 bases. This CDR3 is 15 amino acids long. Germline V lookup: CDR1 SGHTA, CDR2 FQGTGA. The V segment lost 4 bases and the J segment 7 bases; nucleotides outside the gene matches: 5. The CDR3 DNA reads TGTGCCAGCAGCTCGCTAGCGGGGGGGCTTAATGAGCAGTTCTTC. It is translated as CASSSLAGGLNEQFF.

The CDR3, as DNA: TGCAGCGTTGGTTGGGGGAACGAGCAGTACTTC. Translated: CSVGWGNEQYF. The chain employs TRBV29-1 and TRBJ2-7; D assignment may be TRBD1 or TRBD2 (5 bases each). This CDR3 comprises 11 residues. CDR1 is SQVTM, CDR2 ANQGSEA, per germline. V was cut by 4 bases and J by 5 bases, with 9 bases left in between.

The rearrangement links TRBV27 to TRBJ2-2, with no clear D. Per the germline V gene, CDR1 is MNHEY and CDR2 is SMNVEV (reference sequence). This CDR3 comprises 14 residues. The V end lost 6 bases, the J end lost 3 bases, and 11 bases lay between the germline ends. CDR3 nucleotide sequence: TGTGCCAGCAGAACTAACGCGGACACCGGGGAGCTGTTTTTT. It specifies CASRTNADTGELFF.

This clone was found once. This chain connects TRBV2 to TRBJ1-1; D is unclear. CDR1 is SNHLY, CDR2 FYNNEI, per germline. Trimming took off 6 bases at V and 3 bases at J, with 5 bases between the two ends. The CDR3 covers 11 residues. This CDR3 reads CASSSDTEAFF. Written as DNA, the CDR3 is TGTGCCAGCAGCTCTGACACTGAAGCTTTCTTT.

The chain carries TRBV6-5 and TRBJ2-5; possible D gene TRBD1, 6 bases. Deletions cut 8 bases from V and 1 base from J, with 17 bases between. The CDR3 has 15 residues. The germline V gene encodes CDR1 MNHEY and CDR2 SVGAGI. The CDR3 region is CASAPGTLIQETQYF. The CDR3, as DNA: TGTGCCAGCGCCCCCGGGACACTAATCCAAGAGACCCAGTACTTC.

The V and J genes are TRBV27 and TRBJ2-7, with D possibly matching TRBD1 (6 bases). The CDR3 contains 12 residues. V shed 0 bases and J shed 12 bases, with 12 bases lying between them. Per germline, CDR1 MNHEY and CDR2 SMNVEV (reference sequence). The CDR3 loop reads CASSLSRQVLYF. In nucleotides, the CDR3 is TGTGCCAGCAGTTTATCCCGACAGGTACTGTACTTC.

V usage is TRBV5-1 and J usage is TRBJ1-5; D ambiguous. The ends were cut back, 0 bases at V and 6 bases at J, with 7 bases in the middle. The germline V gene has CDR1 SGHRS and CDR2 YFSETQ. The CDR3 loop spans 13 amino acids. The CDR3 spells CASSLGPSQPQHF. DNA of the CDR3: TGCGCCAGCAGCTTGGGCCCCAGTCAGCCCCAGCATTTT.

The chain recombines TRBV25-1 with TRBJ1-2; D is unclear. The CDR3 totals 11 residues. V lost 5 bases, J lost 5 bases, and 6 bases lay in between. CDR1 is MGHDK and CDR2 is SYGVNS in the germline V gene. The CDR3 here is CASSWGYGYTF. For the CDR3, the DNA is TGTGCCAGCAGTTGGGGATATGGCTACACCTTC.